This is a list of T cell receptor beta chains from one sample in a study of blood T cell repertoires in COVID-19. Clones were read by immunoSEQ multiplex PCR, and TCRdb kept only the in-frame ones, dropping some. Counted here are roughly 160,000 clones, approximately 88% occurring once; the ten biggest clones make up 10% to 15%. Sequenced material: PBMCs or T cells enriched from blood (not recorded which). These receptors all stem from a woman aged 55-69 years who had recovered from COVID-19. CDR3s include the opening cysteine and the closing phenylalanine or tryptophan. A D gene is named only where the DNA matches it firmly. Clone size appears in some rows only: once, few, many, or a class for an expanded clone.

. | TRBJ1-5 | few | TRBV2 | CASNREGGSNQPQHF | TGTGCCAGCAACCGGGAGGGGGGGAGCAATCAGCCCCAGCATTTT
TRBD1 | TRBJ1-2 | . | TRBV14 | CASSQMDRGDGYTF | TGTGCCAGCAGCCAGATGGACAGGGGCGATGGCTACACCTTC
. | TRBJ1-5 | once | TRBV29-1 | CSVAGNSNQPQHF | TGCAGCGTCGCAGGGAATAGCAATCAGCCCCAGCATTTT
. | TRBJ1-2 | . | TRBV11-2 | CASTSFRTEAGYTF | TGTGCCAGCACGTCTTTTCGGACGGAGGCCGGCTACACCTTC
. | TRBJ1-3 | . | TRBV5-6 | CASSFRGSSVGNTIYF | TGTGCCAGCAGCTTCAGGGGCTCTTCGGTTGGAAACACCATATATTTT
. | TRBJ1-2 | . | TRBV7-8 | CASSLEAGVYGYTF | TGTGCCAGCAGCTTAGAGGCAGGGGTCTATGGCTACACCTTC
. | TRBJ1-2 | . | TRBV5-6 | CASSLEPANYGYTF | TGTGCCAGCAGCTTGGAACCGGCTAACTATGGCTACACCTTC
. | TRBJ1-1 | . | TRBV5-6 | CASSLGGGTEAFF | TGTGCCAGCAGCCTGGGGGGAGGAACTGAAGCTTTCTTT
TRBD2 | TRBJ2-7 | . | TRBV15 | CATSSQGLVFF | TGTGCCACCAGCAGCCAGGGACTAGTTTTCTTC
TRBD2 | TRBJ2-1 | . | TRBV4-1 | CASSQGLTSGGRNEQFF | TGCGCCAGCAGCCAAGGGTTAACTAGCGGGGGACGCAATGAGCAGTTCTTC
. | TRBJ2-5 | . | TRBV7-8 | CASSRGAQETQYF | TGTGCCAGCAGCCGGGGGGCACAAGAGACCCAGTACTTC
. | TRBJ2-1 | . | TRBV4-1 | CASSQGRGSSYNEQFF | TGCGCCAGCAGCCAAGGGCGGGGTAGCTCCTACAATGAGCAGTTCTTC
TRBD2 | TRBJ2-5 | . | TRBV6-6 | CASSPPEGTSGHF | TGTGCCAGCAGCCCCCCAGAGGGGACTAGCGGACACTTC
. | TRBJ2-3 | . | TRBV7-9 | CASSLGTDTQYF | TGTGCCAGCAGCCTCGGCACAGATACGCAGTATTTT
. | TRBJ2-5 | . | TRBV10-3 | CAISATEETQYF | TGTGCCATCAGTGCCACAGAGGAGACCCAGTACTTC
. | TRBJ2-7 | few | TRBV12-1 | CASSSGTSSYEQYF | TGTGCCAGCTCCTCCGGGACTAGCTCCTACGAGCAGTACTTC
. | TRBJ1-5 | . | TRBV28 | CASSSLGGGESNQPQHF | TGTGCCAGCAGTTCCCTAGGGGGTGGGGAAAGCAATCAGCCCCAGCATTTT
TRBD2 | TRBJ2-7 | . | TRBV5-1 | CASSPLAGSYEQYF | TGCGCCAGCAGCCCTCTAGCGGGATCCTACGAGCAGTACTTC
. | TRBJ1-1 | . | TRBV2 | CASSEFIEAFF | TGTGCCAGCAGTGAATTTATTGAAGCTTTCTTT
TRBD2 | TRBJ2-5 | . | TRBV7-8 | CASSLMGGLAGVRQETQYF | TGTGCCAGCAGCTTAATGGGGGGACTAGCGGGAGTTAGGCAAGAGACCCAGTACTTC
. | TRBJ1-1 | . | TRBV3-1/TRBV3-2 | CASSQAAGGTEAFF | TGTGCCAGCAGCCAAGCCGCGGGGGGCACTGAAGCTTTCTTT
. | TRBJ1-2 | . | TRBV28 | CASRLGSAYGYTF | TGTGCCAGCCGTCTCGGGTCGGCCTATGGCTACACCTTC
TRBD2 | TRBJ2-3 | . | TRBV7-2 | CASSRTSGGAGSTDTQYF | TGTGCCAGCAGCAGGACTAGCGGGGGGGCCGGAAGCACAGATACGCAGTATTTT
TRBD2 | TRBJ2-3 | . | TRBV5-1 | CASSLPIAGGPADTQYF | TGCGCCAGCAGCTTGCCCATAGCGGGAGGGCCAGCAGATACGCAGTATTTT
TRBD2 | TRBJ2-7 | . | TRBV7-2 | CASSRRLAGSYEQYF | TGTGCCAGCAGCAGACGTCTAGCGGGATCCTACGAGCAGTACTTC
. | TRBJ2-5 | medium-sized | TRBV2 | CVRIAPLRETQYF | TGTGTCCGTATAGCGCCCCTCCGGGAGACCCAGTACTTC
. | TRBJ1-1 | . | TRBV28 | CASSSQQAFF | TGTGCCAGCAGTTCACAGCAAGCTTTCTTT
. | TRBJ2-1 | . | TRBV7-3 | CASSLNPYEQFF | TGTGCCAGCAGCTTAAATCCGTATGAGCAGTTCTTC
TRBD1 | TRBJ1-4 | . | TRBV2 | CASRDRGANEKLFF | TGTGCCAGCAGGGACAGGGGGGCTAATGAAAAACTGTTTTTT
. | TRBJ2-7 | few | TRBV27 | CASSLSGGVGYEQYF | TGTGCCAGCAGTTTATCGGGGGGAGTAGGCTACGAGCAGTACTTC
. | TRBJ2-7 | . | TRBV19 | CASTSTFGSSYEQYF | TGTGCCAGTACTTCGACCTTTGGGAGCTCCTACGAGCAGTACTTC
TRBD2 | TRBJ2-3 | few | TRBV2 | CASSDSSGGAGTQYF | TGTGCCAGCAGTGATAGTAGCGGGGGGGCAGGAACGCAGTATTTT
TRBD1 | TRBJ2-7 | . | TRBV27 | CASSLSTGTGIYEQYF | TGTGCCAGCAGTTTATCCACCGGGACAGGAATCTACGAGCAGTACTTC
. | TRBJ1-4 | . | TRBV28 | CASSLVYNEKLFF | TGTGCCAGCAGTCTAGTTTATAATGAAAAACTGTTTTTT
. | TRBJ1-1 | . | TRBV13 | CASSLQLREAFF | TGTGCCAGCAGCCTCCAACTTCGTGAAGCTTTCTTT
TRBD2 | TRBJ2-1 | . | TRBV7-9 | CASSPFLSRLAQTHNEQFF | TGTGCCAGCAGCCCTTTCCTCTCTAGACTAGCGCAAACTCACAATGAGCAGTTCTTC
TRBD2 | TRBJ2-1 | once | TRBV5-1 | CASSLAEVAGVLGNEQFF | TGCGCCAGCAGCTTGGCCGAGGTAGCGGGAGTTCTAGGGAATGAGCAGTTCTTC
. | TRBJ1-1 | few | TRBV5-1 | CASSRGQIMNTEAFF | TGCGCCAGCAGCCGAGGACAGATCATGAACACTGAAGCTTTCTTT
. | TRBJ1-2 | . | TRBV18 | CASSSAGEGYTF | TGTGCCAGCTCATCCGCAGGGGAAGGCTACACCTTC
TRBD1 | TRBJ1-2 | . | TRBV9 | CASGTDYGYTF | TGTGCCAGCGGGACAGACTATGGCTACACCTTC
. | TRBJ1-2 | . | TRBV30 | CAWSGVWPFNYGYTF | TGTGCCTGGAGCGGGGTCTGGCCTTTTAACTATGGCTACACCTTC
. | TRBJ2-7 | . | TRBV18 | CASSPRDTVEQYF | TGTGCCAGCTCACCCAGAGACACGGTCGAGCAGTACTTC
. | TRBJ1-1 | few | TRBV2 | CASSGSGTEAFF | TGTGCCAGCAGTGGGTCGGGCACTGAAGCTTTCTTT
TRBD2 | TRBJ2-1 | . | TRBV4-2 | CASSQEGGAGSGNEQFF | TGTGCCAGCAGCCAAGAGGGTGGAGCGGGGTCCGGGAATGAGCAGTTCTTC
. | TRBJ1-2 | . | TRBV27 | CASSPGMPYGYTF | TGTGCCAGCAGTCCCGGGATGCCCTATGGCTACACCTTC
. | TRBJ2-5 | . | TRBV28 | CASSITGRETQYF | TGTGCCAGCAGTATTACAGGGCGGGAGACCCAGTACTTC
. | TRBJ1-5 | . | TRBV4-2 | CASSQDRIGAGQPQHF | TGTGCCAGCAGCCAAGATCGAATCGGTGCGGGTCAGCCCCAGCATTTT
. | TRBJ2-3 | . | TRBV27 | CASSSGLVSYTDTQYF | TGTGCCAGCAGCTCGGGACTGGTTTCTTACACAGATACGCAGTATTTT
. | TRBJ2-5 | few | TRBV12-5 | CASGLLTGHPEEETQYF | TGTGCTAGTGGTTTGCTTACGGGACACCCCGAAGAAGAGACCCAGTACTTC
. | TRBJ1-3 | . | TRBV5-1 | CASSSTGKGGNTIYF | TGCGCCAGCAGCTCGACAGGAAAAGGTGGAAACACCATATATTTT